What follows are 27 T cell receptor beta chains derived from one specimen sequenced in a study of early T cells in non-severe SARS-CoV-2 infection. MiXCR was run by TCRdb on the 5' RACE reads, yielding one entry per CDR3 protein. In the table there are approximately 97,000 distinct CDR3 sequences, under 15% of which are singletons. The sequenced sample consisted of whole blood. Receptor source: an adult who was a healthcare worker with PCR-confirmed SARS-CoV-2 infection or an uninfected control (not recorded which).

The V call is TRBV7-9, the J call TRBJ2-2, with D tentatively TRBD1 (5 bases). V shed 2 bases and J shed 1 base, with 11 bases lying between them. This CDR3 comprises 16 residues. Germline V CDR1 and CDR2: SEHNR, FQNEAQ (reference sequence). In nucleotides, the CDR3 is TGTGCCAGCAGCTTAATTCCGACAGAGAACACCGGGGAGCTGTTTTTT. Residues: CASSLIPTENTGELFF.

This clonotype appeared many times. The V and J genes are TRBV11-2 and TRBJ2-3, with TRBD2 matching 10 bases. Germline V gene lookup returns CDR1 SGHAT and CDR2 FQNNGV. CDR3 length: 15 amino acids. Trimming at V came to 1 base and at J to 6 bases, leaving 4 bases not matched to a gene. DNA for the CDR3: TGTGCCAGCAGCTTAGCCGGACTAGCGGTGGATACGCAGTATTTT. It yields the protein CASSLAGLAVDTQYF.

This clonotype was counted at least ten times. The rearrangement links TRBV28 to TRBJ1-2, with D unresolved. The CDR3 spans 13 residues. Germline-derived CDR1 and CDR2 are MDHEN and SYDVKM. Trimming shortened V by 3 bases and J by 4 bases, and 9 bases separated the two germline ends. The CDR3: CASSLHTSYGYTF. The DNA for the CDR3 is TGTGCCAGCAGTTTGCACACCTCCTATGGCTACACCTTC.

The chain is built from TRBV5-4 and TRBJ2-7, with a weak D call TRBD1 (6 bases). The CDR3 has 13 amino acids. Germline CDR1 reads SGHNT; CDR2 reads YYREEE (reference sequence). V shed 4 bases and J shed 4 bases, with 12 bases lying between them. The CDR3 protein is CASSPGTKYEQYF. The DNA for the CDR3 is TGTGCCAGCAGCCCCGGGACAAAATACGAGCAGTACTTC. Complete variable domain (other parts from reference TRBV5-4 and TRBJ2-7): ETGVTQSPTHLIKTRGQQVTLRCSSQSGHNTVSWYQQALGQGPQFIFQYYREEENGRGNFPPRFSGLQFPNYSSELNVNALELDDSALYLCASSPGTKYEQYFGPGTRLTVT.

This clonotype has only a few counts. V usage is TRBV4-1 and J usage is TRBJ2-1, with D unresolved. The germline V and J ends were trimmed by 4 bases and 5 bases, with 18 bases remaining between them. The CDR3 totals 16 residues. Germline CDR1 and CDR2: MGHRA and YSYEKL. DNA of the CDR3: TGCGCCAGCAGCCGGGAAGACGTCAGCAAACACAATGAGCAGTTCTTC. This codes for CASSREDVSKHNEQFF.

The V call is TRBV9, the J call TRBJ2-4; TRBD2 is a possible D gene (6 bases). This CDR3 is 14 amino acids long. The germline V and J ends were trimmed by 4 bases and 8 bases, with 16 bases remaining between them. The germline V gene encodes CDR1 SGDLS and CDR2 YYNGEE. CDR3 nucleotides: TGTGCCAGCAGCCCCGCGTCCGGAGGGGACATTCAGTACTTC. It encodes CASSPASGGDIQYF.

This clonotype was recorded a few times. This chain links TRBV5-6 with TRBJ2-5, with TRBD2 as a possible D gene (6 bases). Germline CDR1 is SGHDT and CDR2 is YYEEEE. Trimming stripped 2 bases from V and 2 bases from J, with 19 bases between. There are 17 residues in the CDR3. In DNA form, the CDR3 reads TGTGCCAGCAGCTTTGATAAGACGGGGGACTTACAAGAGACCCAGTACTTC. This translates into CASSFDKTGDLQETQYF.

V usage is TRBV6-2 or TRBV6-3 and J usage is TRBJ2-1; D not resolved. CDR1 is MNHEY and CDR2 is SVGEGT in the germline V gene. V was trimmed by 6 bases and J by 8 bases, leaving 8 bases between them. The CDR3 spans 11 residues. In DNA, the CDR3 is TGTGCCAGCAGAAACGGCGATGAGCAGTTCTTC. This codes for CASRNGDEQFF.

The sample holds a few counts of this clonotype. The chain uses TRBV20-1 and TRBJ2-1, with D hard to call. Trimming took off 2 bases at V and 13 bases at J, with 12 bases between the two ends. The CDR3 has 11 amino acids. Germline-derived CDR1 and CDR2 are DFQATT and SNEGSKA (reference sequence). CDR3 bases: TGCAGTGCTAGACCTACTCTTAGCCAGTTCTTC. Residues: CSARPTLSQFF.

Only a few counts were recorded for this clonotype. CDR3 in DNA: TGTGCCTGGAGTGTACGAGGAAGAAATGGCTACACCTTC. This codes for CAWSVRGRNGYTF. The chain combines TRBV30 with TRBJ1-2; D is undetermined. This CDR3 comprises 13 residues. Trimming removed 0 bases from V and 6 bases from J, with 11 bases in between. Germline assignment: CDR1 GTSNPN and CDR2 SVGIG (reference sequence).

Ten or more counts support this clonotype. V and J are TRBV29-1 and TRBJ1-1, with 9 bases that match TRBD1. V shed 6 bases and J 8 bases; nucleotides not matched to a gene: 13. CDR3 length equals 14 residues. Germline CDR1 reads SQVTM; CDR2 reads ANQGSEA. CDR3 DNA sequence: TGCAGCGTAGACAAGACAGGGGGTGTCAGGGAAGCTTTCTTT. It is translated as CSVDKTGGVREAFF.

The chain uses TRBV20-1 and TRBJ1-6; D is perhaps TRBD1 (5 bases). The CDR3 has 15 residues. Germline V gene lookup returns CDR1 DFQATT and CDR2 SNEGSKA (reference sequence). V was pared by 1 base and J by 1 base, with 8 bases between. CDR3 bases: TGCAGTGCTAGAGTGGGGGGGTCCTATAATTCACCCCTCCACTTT. Translated, it gives CSARVGGSYNSPLHF.

The sample holds many counts of this clonotype. The genes are TRBV7-2 and TRBJ2-7; D is uncertain. The CDR3 totals 14 residues. Trimming pared 1 base from V and 2 bases from J, leaving 9 bases between. CDR1 is SGHTA, CDR2 FQGNSA, per germline. CDR3 protein: CASSLDQGTYEQYF. CDR3 DNA sequence: TGTGCCAGCAGCTTAGATCAAGGGACCTACGAGCAGTACTTC.

A remark on this clonotype: A much larger clonotype is one base distant, so this may be a read error. The chain joins TRBV7-2 to TRBJ2-3; 7 bases agree with TRBD2. Trimming removed 0 bases from V and 2 bases from J; junction bases left unmatched: 2. Germline V gives CDR1 SGHTA, CDR2 FQGNSA. This CDR3 is 15 amino acids long. The CDR3 nucleotides read TGTGCCAGCAGCTTAGCGGGAGGGTACACAGATACGCAGTATTTT. This codes for CASSLAGGYTDTQYF.

The rearrangement joins TRBV3-1 to TRBJ2-1, with D uncertain. Between the trimmed V and J ends, which lost 0 bases and 9 bases, there was a span of 12 bases. The CDR3 length is 14 residues. Looked up from germline, CDR1 is LGHDT and CDR2 is YNNKEL (reference sequence). As DNA, the CDR3 is TGTGCCAGCAGCCAAGATCCGTGGGTGGGTGAGCAGTTCTTC. It codes for CASSQDPWVGEQFF.

This clonotype was counted many times. This rearrangement joins TRBV6-1 to TRBJ2-1; 9 bases are shared with TRBD2. V lost 0 bases to trimming and J lost 5 bases; unmatched junction nucleotides: 2. Germline assignment: CDR1 MNHNS and CDR2 SASEGT. The CDR3 loop spans 15 amino acids. Here the CDR3 reads CASSEAGLADNEQFF. For the CDR3, the DNA is TGTGCCAGCAGTGAAGCGGGACTAGCAGACAATGAGCAGTTCTTC.

The chain uses TRBV2 and TRBJ1-2, with a weak D call TRBD1 (5 bases). Germline CDR1 and CDR2: SNHLY and FYNNEI. Trimming removed 2 bases at V and 4 bases at J, with 8 bases between. This CDR3 spans 13 amino acids. The CDR3 loop reads CASSELGTYGYTF. The CDR3 DNA reads as TGTGCCAGCAGTGAATTGGGGACCTATGGCTACACCTTC.

This clonotype was found a few times. This rearrangement joins TRBV20-1 to TRBJ1-2, with TRBD1 identical over 7 bases. The V and J ends lost 5 bases and 8 bases, in that order; junction bases with no gene match: 11. The CDR3 has 13 amino acids. Looked up from germline, CDR1 is DFQATT and CDR2 is SNEGSKA (reference sequence). CDR3 sequence: CSALRQGSFGYTF. In DNA, the CDR3 is TGCAGTGCTCTGAGACAGGGTTCCTTCGGCTACACCTTC.

This clonotype was recorded a few times. CDR3 loop: CASSPRAPGHYGYTF. CDR3 sequence (DNA): TGTGCCAGCAGCCCCAGGGCACCAGGGCACTATGGCTACACCTTC. This chain uses TRBV7-2 with TRBJ1-2; tentatively, D is TRBD1 (5 bases). Germline CDR1 and CDR2: SGHTA and FQGNSA. This CDR3 has 15 amino acids. The germline V and J ends were trimmed by 5 bases and 3 bases, with 16 bases remaining between them.

With respect to this clonotype: This may be a read error, as it is one base from a much larger clone. The chain carries TRBV2 and TRBJ2-1; TRBD2 aligns across 8 bases. The CDR3 has 15 residues. V was pared by 8 bases and J by 6 bases, with 12 bases of the junction left unmatched. Germline lookup yields CDR1 SNHLY and CDR2 FYNNEI. CDR3 residues: CASGSGREEGNEQFF. The DNA for the CDR3 is TGTGCCAGCGGCAGCGGGCGGGAGGAGGGCAATGAGCAGTTCTTC.

V and J are TRBV7-2 and TRBJ2-3; no clear D. Trimming removed 3 bases at V and 3 bases at J, with 13 bases between. Germline V gene sequence: CDR1 SGHTA, CDR2 FQGNSA. The CDR3 spans 15 residues. CDR3 sequence reads: CASSFSLSGTDTQYF. CDR3 coding DNA: TGTGCCAGCAGCTTTTCTCTCTCTGGTACAGATACGCAGTATTTT. Looking up the rest from reference TRBV7-2 and TRBJ2-3 gives the full variable domain: GAGVSQSPSNKVTEKGKDVELRCDPISGHTALYWYRQSLGQGLEFLIYFQGNSAPDKSGLPSDRFSAERTGGSVSTLTIQRTQQEDSAVYLCASSFSLSGTDTQYFGPGTRLTVL.

This clonotype occurred a few times. The chain couples TRBV6-1 to TRBJ2-7; TRBD2 agrees at 7 bases. The length of the CDR3 is 16 residues. V lost 4 bases and J lost 2; bases outside the gene matches: 11. Germline V CDR1 and CDR2: MNHNS, SASEGT. CDR3 loop: CASSARGLAFTYEQYF. DNA of the CDR3: TGTGCCAGCAGTGCGCGGGGGTTGGCTTTCACCTACGAGCAGTACTTC.

The rearrangement links TRBV9 to TRBJ2-7; D unresolved. This CDR3 is 14 amino acids long. The germline gives CDR1 SGDLS, CDR2 YYNGEE. Trimming took 0 bases from V and 2 from J, leaving 9 bases between them. The CDR3 DNA sequence: TGTGCCAGCAGCGTAGGGACGCCCACCTACGAGCAGTACTTC. Protein: CASSVGTPTYEQYF.

Points on this clonotype: One junction end disagrees with the germline gene, perhaps due to a read error. The chain uses TRBV29-1 and TRBJ2-3; 7 bases agree with TRBD2. The CDR3 loop spans 15 amino acids. Per germline, CDR1 SQVTM and CDR2 ANQGSEA. CDR3 nucleotides: TGCAGCCTTTCCGCCTCGGGGAGGGTTGGAGATACGCTGTATTTT. Translating gives CSLSASGRVGDTLYF.

This clonotype was observed a handful of times. V is TRBV7-9 and J is TRBJ2-3; D unresolved. The CDR3 totals 12 residues. The ends were cut back, 5 bases at V and 4 bases at J, with 7 bases in the middle. From germline, CDR1 is SEHNR and CDR2 FQNEAQ (reference sequence). The CDR3 region has the DNA TGTGCCAGCAGCCCAGTATCAGATACGCAGTATTTT. Its translation is CASSPVSDTQYF.

This clonotype was picked up many times. V is TRBV7-9 and J is TRBJ2-5, with a possible D match to TRBD2 (6 bases). The CDR3 loop spans 15 amino acids. Trimming shortened V by 2 bases and J by 4 bases, and 14 bases separated the two germline ends. Germline-derived CDR1 and CDR2 are SEHNR and FQNEAQ (reference sequence). The CDR3 DNA is TGTGCCAGCAGCTTAAAGGATAGCGGCAGAGAGACCCAGTACTTC. It encodes CASSLKDSGRETQYF.

The chain couples TRBV20-1 to TRBJ1-2; D unclear. CDR1 and CDR2 from the germline V gene are DFQATT and SNEGSKA (reference sequence). Trimming removed 0 bases from V and 6 bases from J, with 14 bases in between. The CDR3 is 14 amino acids. CDR3 residues: CSARDLFGRNGYTF. CDR3 coding DNA: TGCAGTGCTAGAGATCTTTTTGGACGGAATGGCTACACCTTC.